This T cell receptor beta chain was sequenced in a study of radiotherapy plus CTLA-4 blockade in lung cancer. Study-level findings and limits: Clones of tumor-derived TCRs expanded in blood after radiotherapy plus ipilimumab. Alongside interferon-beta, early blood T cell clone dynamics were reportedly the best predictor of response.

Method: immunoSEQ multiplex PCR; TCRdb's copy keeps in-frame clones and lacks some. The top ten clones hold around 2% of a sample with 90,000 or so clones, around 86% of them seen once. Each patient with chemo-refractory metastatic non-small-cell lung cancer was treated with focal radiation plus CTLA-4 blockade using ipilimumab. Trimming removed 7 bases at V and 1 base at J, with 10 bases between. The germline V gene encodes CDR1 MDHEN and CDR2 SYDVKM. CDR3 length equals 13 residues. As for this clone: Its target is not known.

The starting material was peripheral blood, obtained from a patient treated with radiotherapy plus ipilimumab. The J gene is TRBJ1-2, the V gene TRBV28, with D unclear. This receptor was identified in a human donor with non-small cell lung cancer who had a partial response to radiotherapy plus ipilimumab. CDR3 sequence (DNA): TGTGCCAGCACTTCGGGAGTTAACTATGGCTACACCTTC. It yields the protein CASTSGVNYGYTF.